This passage covers 19 T cell receptor beta chains from one sample sequenced in a study of blood T cell repertoires in COVID-19 (TCRdb year 2020). Library method: the immunoSEQ multiplex PCR assay. TCRdb's version of the immuneACCESS table is confined to in-frame rearrangements and falls short of the full clone set. An unresolved V gene accounts for under half of the shortfall where checked; the remainder is of unknown origin. For this sample the table gives 180,000 or so clones, of which approximately 87% were detected only once. Clones ranked in the top ten supply roughly 3.6% of the sample. Sequencing was performed on peripheral blood. These receptor sequences come from a man in his late teens or twenties with active or convalescent COVID-19.

The CDR3 DNA reads as TGCAGCTTGGGCCCTTACAATGAGCAGTTCTTC. Amino acid sequence: CSLGPYNEQFF. This chain joins TRBV29-1 and TRBJ2-1; no definite D call. V lost 8 bases and J lost 4, with 9 bases in between. Germline CDR1 reads SQVTM; CDR2 reads ANQGSEA. This CDR3 has 11 residues.

The rearrangement joins TRBV18 to TRBJ2-3, with 7 bases lining up with TRBD1. Germline values: CDR1 KGHSH, CDR2 LQKENI. After removal of 1 base from V and 2 bases from J, the junction contained 0 bases not matched to a gene. The CDR3 runs to 14 residues. The CDR3 DNA follows: TGTGCCAGCTCACCACAGGGGGCCACAGATACGCAGTATTTT. Its protein product is CASSPQGATDTQYF.

The genes are TRBV4-1 and TRBJ1-4; D uncertain. This CDR3 has 14 residues. V lost 6 bases and J lost 7, with 15 bases in between. Germline V gene lookup returns CDR1 MGHRA and CDR2 YSYEKL. DNA of the CDR3: TGCGCCAGCAGACAAAGACCCTGGGCTGAAAAACTGTTTTTT. This gives the protein CASRQRPWAEKLFF.

This clone was seen only a few times. Written as DNA, the CDR3 is TGTGCCAGTAAAGTGGGACATAGCAATCAGCCCCAGCATTTT. It specifies CASKVGHSNQPQHF. The chain has TRBV19 and TRBJ1-5; possible D gene TRBD1, 6 bases. The germline V and J ends were trimmed by 7 bases and 0 bases, with 10 bases remaining between them. Germline assignment: CDR1 LNHDA and CDR2 SQIVND (reference sequence). This CDR3 is built from 14 residues.

The chain is built from TRBV11-3 and TRBJ2-4; no reliable D call. Germline V gene data show CDR1 as SGHNT and CDR2 as YENEEA. The CDR3 has 15 residues. Deletions cut 5 bases from V and 5 bases from J, with 16 bases between. CDR3 sequence reads: CASSLWVSQENIQYF. The CDR3 nucleotides read TGTGCCAGCAGCCTATGGGTAAGCCAGGAAAACATTCAGTACTTC.

V usage is TRBV27 and J usage is TRBJ2-3, with 12 bases that match TRBD2. Germline lookup yields CDR1 MNHEY and CDR2 SMNVEV (reference sequence). CDR3 length equals 18 residues. Trimming cost V 3 bases and J 0 bases; bases outside gene matches: 7. The CDR3 sequence is CASSLVLAGGASTDTQYF. The CDR3 DNA reads TGTGCCAGCAGTTTGGTACTAGCGGGAGGCGCTAGCACAGATACGCAGTATTTT.

The V call is TRBV21-1, the J call TRBJ1-2. TRBV21-1 is deemed a pseudogene. The CDR3 covers 15 residues. The CDR3 DNA is TGTGCCAGCAGCACCCGCAGGGAGGGTAAATATGGCTACACCTTC. This sequence encodes CASSTRREGKYGYTF.

The J gene is TRBJ1-3, the V gene TRBV5-1; TRBD1 is a possible D gene (6 bases). V lost 5 bases to trimming and J lost 3 bases, with 15 bases between them. The CDR3 runs 15 residues. The germline CDR1 and CDR2 sequences are SGHRS and YFSETQ. For the CDR3, the DNA is TGCGCCAGCAGGCCGGACAGATATAGTGGAAACACCATATATTTT. As protein: CASRPDRYSGNTIYF.

The chain combines TRBV6-1 with TRBJ1-4, with TRBD1 matching over 9 bases. Germline CDR1 is MNHNS and CDR2 is SASEGT. Trimming removed 2 bases from V and 6 bases from J; junction bases left unmatched: 1. CDR3 size: 14 residues. Written as DNA, the CDR3 is TGTGCCAGCAGTGAAAGGACAGGGGATGAAAAACTGTTTTTT. It translates to CASSERTGDEKLFF.

The V and J genes are TRBV28 and TRBJ2-3; D call uncertain. V was cut by 10 bases and J by 7 bases, with 21 bases left in between. Germline assignment: CDR1 MDHEN and CDR2 SYDVKM. The CDR3 contains 14 residues. The CDR3 is CATVAGVTPNTQYF. The CDR3, as DNA: TGTGCCACCGTGGCAGGCGTGACCCCAAATACGCAGTATTTT. Variable domain in full (rest from reference TRBV28 and TRBJ2-3): DVKVTQSSRYLVKRTGEKVFLECVQDMDHENMFWYRQDPGLGLRLIYFSYDVKMKEKGDIPEGYSVSREKKERFSLILESASTNQTSMYLCATVAGVTPNTQYFGPGTRLTVL.

This clone turned up a few times. This rearrangement joins TRBV6-4 to TRBJ2-1; TRBD2 aligns across 8 bases. Germline values: CDR1 MRHNA, CDR2 SNTAGT. The ends lost 2 bases at V and 2 bases at J; junction bases unmatched: 5. This CDR3 spans 16 amino acids. This chain's CDR3 is CASSDQAGVAYNEQFF. The DNA for the CDR3 is TGTGCCAGCAGTGACCAAGCGGGGGTAGCCTACAATGAGCAGTTCTTC.

This clone was seen a handful of times. The chain carries TRBV5-5 and TRBJ1-5, with 8 bases fitting TRBD1. The CDR3 covers 14 residues. Germline loops: CDR1 SGHKS, CDR2 YYEKEE (reference sequence). V lost 2 bases to trimming and J lost 11 bases; unmatched junction nucleotides: 9. DNA for the CDR3: TGTGCCAGCAGCTTTACAGGGGGGGAGATGGCCCAGCATTTT. Protein: CASSFTGGEMAQHF. Variable domain in full (rest from reference TRBV5-5 and TRBJ1-5): DAGVTQSPTHLIKTRGQQVTLRCSPISGHKSVSWYQQVLGQGPQFIFQYYEKEERGRGNFPDRFSARQFPNYSSELNVNALLLGDSALYLCASSFTGGEMAQHFGDGTRLSIL.

This CDR3 reads CASRERQYNQPQHF. The CDR3, as DNA: TGTGCCAGCAGAGAAAGACAGTACAATCAGCCCCAGCATTTT. The J gene is TRBJ1-5, the V gene TRBV21-1; no check of the table's D call, TRBD1, against the DNA was made. TRBV21-1 constitutes a pseudogene. The CDR3 is 14 residues long.

This chain links TRBV16 with TRBJ2-7, with TRBD1 matching over 11 bases. J was trimmed by 2 bases and V by 2 bases; bases with no gene match: 8. This CDR3 has 17 residues. The germline gives CDR1 KGHSY, CDR2 FQNENV. The chain's CDR3 is CASSQTGPGQGAYEQYV. CDR3 coding DNA: TGTGCCAGCAGCCAAACTGGTCCGGGACAGGGGGCCTACGAGCAGTACGTC.

The CDR3 DNA is TGTGCCAGCAGTTCGACAAGGGGCTACACCTTC. Translating it yields CASSSTRGYTF. The chain links TRBV28 to TRBJ1-2; D remains unclear. CDR3 length: 11 amino acids. Trimming removed 4 bases at V and 8 bases at J, with 8 bases between. Germline V gives CDR1 MDHEN, CDR2 SYDVKM.

This rearrangement joins TRBV30 to TRBJ1-3, with D uncertain. In germline, CDR1 is GTSNPN, CDR2 SVGIG (reference sequence). The CDR3 length is 14 residues. V was clipped by 1 base and J by 2 bases, with 9 bases between them. The CDR3 DNA is TGTGCCTGGAGTGCAGTTAGCACTGGAAACACCATATATTTT. Its translation: CAWSAVSTGNTIYF.

The V gene is TRBV5-4, the J gene TRBJ2-1, with 7 bases fitting TRBD2. This CDR3 has 12 amino acids. CDR1 SGHNT and CDR2 YYREEE come from the germline V gene (reference sequence). The junction had 5 bases not matched to a gene; V was cut back by 6 bases and J by 8 bases. For the CDR3, the DNA is TGTGCCAGCACGGGGGGAGGCTATGAGCAGTTCTTC. Its protein product is CASTGGGYEQFF.

This chain joins TRBV7-6 and TRBJ1-4; TRBD1 agrees at 9 bases. This CDR3 is built from 15 residues. V lost 5 bases, J lost 7 bases, and 8 bases stayed unmatched. CDR1 SGHVS and CDR2 FNYEAQ come from the germline V gene. CDR3 bases: TGTGCCAGCAGCATACGACAGGGGGGTGCTGAAAAACTGTTTTTT. It translates to CASSIRQGGAEKLFF.

This clone has just one count. The chain couples TRBV19 to TRBJ1-1; tentatively, D is TRBD1 (6 bases). V lost 2 bases, J lost 2 bases, and 12 bases lay in between. The CDR3 runs to 15 residues. CDR1 is LNHDA and CDR2 is SQIVND in the germline V gene (reference sequence). The DNA for the CDR3 is TGTGCCAGTAGTATAATCGGGGGGCAAAACACTGAAGCTTTCTTT. Translating gives CASSIIGGQNTEAFF.